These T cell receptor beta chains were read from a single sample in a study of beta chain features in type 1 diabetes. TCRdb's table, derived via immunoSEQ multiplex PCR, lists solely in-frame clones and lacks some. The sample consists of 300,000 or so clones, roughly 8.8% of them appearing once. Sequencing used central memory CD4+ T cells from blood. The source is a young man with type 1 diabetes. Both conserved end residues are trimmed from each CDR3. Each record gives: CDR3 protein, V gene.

ASSPGGQGPETQY | TRBV5-1
ASSQDLLSYEQY | TRBV14
ASSAGHRYNEQF | TRBV25-1
ASSPRGTLDSPLH | TRBV7-2
ASSGQGGNTEAF | TRBV25-1
ASSFAGRETQY | TRBV7-6
ASSFLETQY | TRBV28
ASSWGGCLKF | TRBV6-4
ASSAGQGRSTEAF | TRBV7-7
ASSEPGTRVGTDTQY | TRBV6-1
ASSLGGATSYNEQF | TRBV5-4
ASSLWGSEAF | TRBV7-2
ASRTAGALHTEAF | TRBV5-5
ASSLAVRGANNEQF | TRBV5-1
ASSSSGTGAYEQY | TRBV5-1
ASSVGTSRSTGELF | TRBV7-2
ATRLGGRTDTQY | TRBV19
ASSIGSYSNQPQH | TRBV27
ASSLASGGPGTGELF | TRBV7-2
ASSFLSGTGSQPQH | TRBV28
ASSLDRTRGYT | TRBV7-2
AWKGLGGAGELF | TRBV30
ASSPRQGETQY | TRBV18
ASSFGRQEYEQY | TRBV6-5
ASSPRGYTQY | TRBV14
SADSNQETQY | TRBV29-1
ASSLAASGGSSYEQY | TRBV7-2
ASSGPGASWNIQY | TRBV6-1
AWSAARQGGEKLF | TRBV30
ASMVTSGGAENEQF | TRBV2
ASSPRMRSRGNTIY | TRBV4-3
ASSVRQGDTQY | TRBV5-1
ASSLGRGGYNEQF | TRBV7-2
ASSLRAVASYNEQF | TRBV7-8
ASSSLGRTEAF | TRBV7-9